These 31 T cell receptor beta chains originate from one sample sequenced in a study of identical twins. TCRdb re-called the 5' RACE reads with MiXCR, one entry per CDR3 protein. The sample contains around 280,000 distinct CDR3 sequences, roughly 8.6% of which appear only once. These sequences were also reported in another study, on yellow fever vaccine responses in identical twins.

The sample consisted of memory (CD45RO+) T cells sorted from blood. Source of these receptors: a woman aged 18-29 years in good health.

The chain links TRBV6-5 to TRBJ2-1; 11 bases match TRBD2. V lost 4 bases and J lost 6; bases outside the gene matches: 14. CDR3 length equals 18 residues. CDR1 is MNHEY, CDR2 SVGAGI, per germline. The CDR3: CASSFNALSGGALNEQFF. The CDR3 bases are TGTGCCAGCAGTTTTAATGCCCTTAGCGGGGGGGCACTCAATGAGCAGTTCTTC.

This clonotype was counted ten times or more. V is TRBV7-6 and J is TRBJ2-1; no clear D. Trimming pared 1 base from V and 4 bases from J, leaving 11 bases between. The CDR3 extends over 15 amino acids. CDR1 is SGHVS and CDR2 is FNYEAQ in the germline V gene. DNA for the CDR3: TGTGCCAGCAGCTTAGGAGGCTTAGAATACAATGAGCAGTTCTTC. This codes for CASSLGGLEYNEQFF.

V gene TRBV20-1 combines with J gene TRBJ2-2, with D unresolved. This CDR3 contains 14 residues. Germline V gene lookup returns CDR1 DFQATT and CDR2 SNEGSKA (reference sequence). V dropped 3 bases and J dropped 6 bases, with 14 bases sitting between them. The CDR3 sequence: CSASPTSSPGELFF. The CDR3 DNA reads TGCAGTGCTAGCCCAACTTCCTCTCCCGGGGAGCTGTTTTTT.

This clonotype was seen repeatedly, ten times or more. The chain recombines TRBV7-6 with TRBJ1-1, with D uncertain. CDR3 length: 15 residues. V was clipped by 5 bases and J by 1 base, with 14 bases between them. The germline V gene has CDR1 SGHVS and CDR2 FNYEAQ. CDR3 coding DNA: TGTGCCAGCAGCCCTACCTTAAACAAGAACACTGAAGCTTTCTTT. This translates into CASSPTLNKNTEAFF.

This clonotype was recorded a few times. The gene calls are TRBV7-9 and TRBJ2-1; no clear D gene. Looked up from germline, CDR1 is SEHNR and CDR2 is FQNEAQ (reference sequence). Trimming cost V 7 bases and J 0 bases, with 4 bases left between them. This CDR3 is built from 12 residues. The CDR3 DNA reads as TGTGCCAGCACGAGCTCCTACAATGAGCAGTTCTTC. This encodes CASTSSYNEQFF.

This clonotype occurred many times. J is TRBJ1-1 and V is TRBV5-1, with a possible D match to TRBD1 (6 bases). CDR3 size: 15 residues. The V end lost 4 bases, the J end lost 3 bases, and 16 bases lay between the germline ends. Germline V gene sequence: CDR1 SGHRS, CDR2 YFSETQ. The CDR3 reads CASSPTGRGDTEAFF. As DNA, the CDR3 is TGCGCCAGCAGCCCGACAGGCCGAGGGGACACTGAAGCTTTCTTT.

The J gene is TRBJ1-2, the V gene TRBV14, with no clear D. The V and J ends lost 6 bases and 0 bases respectively, with 8 bases between them. Germline CDR1 is SGHDN and CDR2 is FVKESK. CDR3 length: 13 residues. CDR3 DNA: TGTGCCAGCAGTACCATGACTAACTATGGCTACACCTTC. It specifies CASSTMTNYGYTF.

This chain joins TRBV12-3 or TRBV12-4 and TRBJ2-1, with TRBD2 as a possible D gene (5 bases). Between the trimmed V and J ends, which lost 4 bases and 6 bases, there was a span of 13 bases. This CDR3 region has 14 residues. The CDR3 loop is CASSSRDYRNEQFF. The CDR3 DNA reads as TGTGCCAGCAGTTCCAGAGACTACCGCAATGAGCAGTTCTTC.

This clonotype was seen a handful of times. This chain connects TRBV4-2 to TRBJ2-3; possibly TRBD1 for D (5 bases). The germline CDR1 and CDR2 sequences are LGHNA and YNFKEQ. The CDR3 has 15 residues. Trimming removed 0 bases at V and 4 bases at J, with 11 bases between. The CDR3 sequence is CASSQDWQGADTQYF. The CDR3 nucleotides are TGTGCCAGCAGCCAAGATTGGCAGGGTGCAGATACGCAGTATTTT.

The V gene is TRBV5-1, the J gene TRBJ2-1; TRBD1 matches 7 bases. The V gene's germline CDR1 is SGHRS and CDR2 YFSETQ. The V segment lost 1 base and the J segment 2 bases; nucleotides outside the gene matches: 6. CDR3 length: 16 residues. CDR3 residues: CASSLLTTGTYNEQFF. The CDR3 bases are TGCGCCAGCAGCTTGTTGACGACAGGGACCTACAATGAGCAGTTCTTC.

This clonotype was detected only a few times. The chain carries TRBV7-9 and TRBJ2-7; tentatively, D is TRBD1 (5 bases). Germline CDR1 and CDR2: SEHNR and FQNEAQ (reference sequence). The CDR3 has 11 amino acids. Trimming shortened V by 5 bases and J by 5 bases, and 7 bases separated the two germline ends. The CDR3 nucleotides read TGTGCCAGCAGCGCAGGGAACGAGCAGTACTTC. This encodes CASSAGNEQYF.

This clonotype occurred many times. This chain connects TRBV15 to TRBJ2-1; 8 bases align to TRBD1. Germline trimming cut 9 bases from V and 2 bases from J; bases unmatched to any gene: 9. Per the germline V gene, CDR1 is LNHNV and CDR2 is YYDKDF (reference sequence). This CDR3 spans 15 amino acids. The CDR3 loop is CATKKTGGTYNEQFF. As DNA, the CDR3 is TGTGCCACAAAAAAAACAGGGGGTACCTACAATGAGCAGTTCTTC.

This chain uses TRBV20-1 with TRBJ2-1; 10 bases match TRBD2. Unmatched junction bases numbered 10, after V lost 3 bases and J lost 5 bases. The CDR3 is made up of 16 amino acids. In germline, CDR1 is DFQATT, CDR2 SNEGSKA (reference sequence). This chain's CDR3 is CSASKTTGLANNEQFF. Here the CDR3 DNA reads TGCAGTGCTAGCAAGACTACGGGACTAGCGAACAATGAGCAGTTCTTC.

This clonotype was seen at least ten times. The chain combines TRBV7-8 with TRBJ2-7; TRBD2 matches at 9 bases. The trim removed 5 bases at V and 5 bases at J, leaving 7 bases unmatched. CDR1 SGHVS and CDR2 FQNEAQ come from the germline V gene. The CDR3 consists of 14 residues. The CDR3 coding sequence is TGTGCCAGCAGCCTCTCCGGGACTAGCAACGAGCAGTACTTC. It yields the protein CASSLSGTSNEQYF.

This clonotype was seen repeatedly, ten times or more. This chain uses TRBV15 with TRBJ2-2, with D possibly matching TRBD2 (6 bases). The germline V gene has CDR1 LNHNV and CDR2 YYDKDF (reference sequence). This CDR3 is 16 amino acids long. V was clipped by 5 bases and J by 2 bases, with 15 bases between them. CDR3: CATSGRAGTNTGELFF. CDR3 DNA: TGTGCCACCAGCGGACGAGCCGGGACTAACACCGGGGAGCTGTTTTTT.

This clonotype was seen a handful of times. The V gene is TRBV7-3, the J gene TRBJ2-5, with D tentatively TRBD1 or TRBD2 (5 bases each). Trimming took 5 bases from V and 4 from J, leaving 11 bases between them. CDR1 is SGHTA, CDR2 FQGTGA, per germline. There are 13 residues in the CDR3. The CDR3 region is CASSRGVGETQYF. DNA of the CDR3: TGTGCCAGCAGCAGGGGAGTTGGAGAGACCCAGTACTTC.

This clonotype showed up many times. V and J are TRBV11-2 and TRBJ2-5; TRBD1 or TRBD2 may be the D gene (6 bases each). The germline gives CDR1 SGHAT, CDR2 FQNNGV. CDR3 size: 14 residues. The V and J ends lost 6 bases and 5 bases respectively, with 16 bases between them. The CDR3 here is CASRTLGGRETQYF. In DNA, the CDR3 is TGTGCCAGCAGGACTTTGGGGGGCCGGGAGACCCAGTACTTC. The whole variable domain, filled in from reference TRBV11-2 and TRBJ2-5, reads EAGVAQSPRYKIIEKRQSVAFWCNPISGHATLYWYQQILGQGPKLLIQFQNNGVVDDSQLPKDRFSAERLKGVDSTLKIQPAKLEDSAVYLCASRTLGGRETQYFGPGTRLLVL.

This clonotype was detected only a few times. J is TRBJ2-2 and V is TRBV6-1, with no clear D. Germline assignment: CDR1 MNHNS and CDR2 SASEGT. The CDR3 contains 15 residues. V lost 4 bases to trimming and J lost 4 bases, with 13 bases between them. The CDR3 spells CASSALLAGTGELFF. CDR3 bases: TGTGCCAGCAGTGCTCTATTGGCCGGCACCGGGGAGCTGTTTTTT.

The chain is built from TRBV28 and TRBJ2-1, with D possibly TRBD1 on 6 matching bases. Trimming took off 8 bases at V and 7 bases at J, with 6 bases between the two ends. This CDR3 is built from 10 residues. Germline CDR1 and CDR2: MDHEN and SYDVKM. CDR3 DNA: TGTGCCAGCGGACAGAATGAGCAGTTCTTC. It is translated as CASGQNEQFF.

This clonotype was picked up many times. The V gene is TRBV12-3 or TRBV12-4, the J gene TRBJ2-3, with unresolved D. V was clipped by 5 bases and J by 3 bases, with 9 bases between them. The CDR3 has 13 residues. Here the CDR3 DNA reads TGTGCCAGCAGTCGCGCCCGAACAGATACGCAGTATTTT. It specifies CASSRARTDTQYF.

The sample holds many counts of this clonotype. The rearrangement links TRBV7-9 to TRBJ2-2; 10 nucleotides line up with TRBD2. CDR3 length: 17 amino acids. Germline V gene sequence: CDR1 SEHNR, CDR2 FQNEAQ (reference sequence). Unmatched junction bases numbered 6, after V lost 5 bases and J lost 0 bases. In DNA, the CDR3 is TGTGCCAGCAGCCGGGCTAGCGGGAGACCGAACACCGGGGAGCTGTTTTTT. The encoded protein is CASSRASGRPNTGELFF. Full variable domain (rest looked up from reference TRBV7-9 and TRBJ2-2): DTGVSQNPRHKITKRGQNVTFRCDPISEHNRLYWYRQTLGQGPEFLTYFQNEAQLEKSRLLSDRFSAERPKGSFSTLEIQRTEQGDSAMYLCASSRASGRPNTGELFFGEGSRLTVL.

This clonotype has a count of ten or more. The J gene is TRBJ2-1, the V gene TRBV20-1; the D gene is possibly TRBD2 (5 bases). The CDR3 totals 15 residues. V was clipped by 6 bases and J by 9 bases, with 24 bases between them. Germline assignment: CDR1 DFQATT and CDR2 SNEGSKA (reference sequence). The CDR3 here is CSAPRDSRTVGEQFF. Written as DNA, the CDR3 is TGCAGTGCCCCGAGGGATAGTAGGACTGTGGGTGAGCAGTTCTTC.

In this sample, this clonotype turned up many times. This rearrangement joins TRBV5-1 to TRBJ2-7; 13 bases line up with TRBD2. The trim removed 1 base at V and 2 bases at J, leaving 6 bases unmatched. This CDR3 has 17 amino acids. Germline V gene data show CDR1 as SGHRS and CDR2 as YFSETQ. CDR3 region: CASSLSRTSGSTYEQYF. In nucleotides, the CDR3 is TGCGCCAGCAGCTTGTCGAGGACTAGCGGGAGTACCTACGAGCAGTACTTC.

The rearrangement uses TRBV14 and TRBJ2-5; D is uncertain. Trimming pared 1 base from V and 1 base from J, leaving 7 bases between. Germline V gives CDR1 SGHDN, CDR2 FVKESK. The CDR3 totals 14 residues. CDR3 in amino acids: CASSQGPRQETQYF. CDR3 nucleotides: TGTGCCAGCAGCCAAGGGCCTCGCCAAGAGACCCAGTACTTC.

This clonotype was observed a few times. V gene TRBV5-4 combines with J gene TRBJ2-3; 13 bases align to TRBD2. V lost 1 base, J lost 1 base, and 3 bases stayed unmatched. CDR1 and CDR2 (germline): SGHNT, YYREEE (reference sequence). CDR3 size: 17 residues. DNA of the CDR3: TGTGCCAGCAGCTTGACTAGCGGGAGGGCCCGCACAGATACGCAGTATTTT. Translating gives CASSLTSGRARTDTQYF.

This clonotype was recorded at least ten times. The V call is TRBV10-3, the J call TRBJ2-2, with no clear D. Per germline, CDR1 ENHRY and CDR2 SYGVKD. V was cut by 4 bases and J by 6 bases, with 6 bases left in between. This CDR3 comprises 12 residues. CDR3 residues: CAISGGPGELFF. CDR3 nucleotide sequence: TGTGCCATCAGTGGCGGCCCCGGGGAGCTGTTTTTT.

This clonotype was picked up a small number of times. The CDR3 sequence: CASSRDRGSSYEQYV. DNA for the CDR3: TGTGCCAGCAGTCGGGACAGGGGAAGCTCCTACGAGCAGTACGTC. This sequence joins TRBV5-5 and TRBJ2-7, with TRBD1 identical over 10 bases. This CDR3 is 15 amino acids long. Germline V gene sequence: CDR1 SGHKS, CDR2 YYEKEE (reference sequence). V was pared by 5 bases and J by 0 bases, with 5 bases of the junction left unmatched.

The V and J genes are TRBV9 and TRBJ2-1, with TRBD2 identical over 15 bases. Germline values: CDR1 SGDLS, CDR2 YYNGEE. The J segment lost 9 bases and the V segment lost 0 bases, leaving 10 bases of the junction unmatched. CDR3 length equals 18 residues. The CDR3 sequence: CASSVVYSGLAGGGEQFF. Here the CDR3 DNA reads TGTGCCAGCAGCGTAGTTTATTCAGGACTAGCGGGAGGGGGTGAGCAGTTCTTC.

The gene calls are TRBV20-1 and TRBJ2-7; D may be TRBD2 (6 bases). The germline V gene encodes CDR1 DFQATT and CDR2 SNEGSKA (reference sequence). The CDR3 is 12 amino acids. Deletions cut 0 bases from V and 5 bases from J, with 8 bases between. The DNA for the CDR3 is TGCAGTGCTAGAGAGGGACTTAACGAGCAGTACTTC. Translation gives CSAREGLNEQYF.

This clonotype was counted between two and nine times. J is TRBJ2-7 and V is TRBV7-2; 9 bases match TRBD1. The germline CDR1 and CDR2 sequences are SGHTA and FQGNSA. Trimming at V came to 1 base and at J to 5 bases, leaving 6 bases not matched to a gene. CDR3 length: 15 residues. The CDR3 DNA follows: TGTGCCAGCAGCTTAGAGGGGACAGGGCGCGACGAGCAGTACTTC. Translation gives CASSLEGTGRDEQYF.

This clonotype was seen ten or more times. The chain combines TRBV12-3 or TRBV12-4 with TRBJ1-3; 9 bases are a match to TRBD1. The V and J ends lost 6 bases and 4 bases, in that order; junction bases with no gene match: 7. This CDR3 has 15 residues. As DNA, the CDR3 is TGTGCCAGCAGACAACAGGGGGCTAACGGAAACACCATATATTTT. It yields the protein CASRQQGANGNTIYF.